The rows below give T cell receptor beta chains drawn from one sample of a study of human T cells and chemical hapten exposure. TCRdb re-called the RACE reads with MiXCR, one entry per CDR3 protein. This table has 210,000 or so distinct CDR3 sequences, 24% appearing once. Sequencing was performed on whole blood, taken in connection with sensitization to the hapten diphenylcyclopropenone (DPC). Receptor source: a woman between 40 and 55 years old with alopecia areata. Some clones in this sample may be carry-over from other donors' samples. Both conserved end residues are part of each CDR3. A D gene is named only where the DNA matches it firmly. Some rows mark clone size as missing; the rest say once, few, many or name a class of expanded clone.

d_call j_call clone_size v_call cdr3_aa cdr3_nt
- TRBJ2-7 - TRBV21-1 CARGPRDSNYEQYF TGTGCCAGGGGACCTCGGGACAGCAACTACGAGCAGTACTTC
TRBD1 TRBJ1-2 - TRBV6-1 CANQQGARPYGYTF TGTGCCAACCAACAGGGGGCGCGTCCCTATGGCTACACCTTC
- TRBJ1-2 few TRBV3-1 CASSQDGHYGYTF TGTGCCAGCAGCCAAGACGGGCACTATGGCTACACCTTC
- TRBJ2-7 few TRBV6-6 CASSLPGGTDTYEQYF TGTGCCAGCAGCCTCCCCGGGGGGACAGATACCTACGAGCAGTACTTC
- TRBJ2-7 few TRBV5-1 CASSSTGTGSYEQYF TGCGCCAGCAGCTCTACCGGGACTGGCTCCTACGAGCAGTACTTC
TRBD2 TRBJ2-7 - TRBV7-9 CASSLDLAGPRF TGTGCCAGCAGCTTAGACCTAGCGGGACCCCGATTC
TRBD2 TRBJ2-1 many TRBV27 CASSPTREMSYNEQFF TGTGCCAGCAGCCCCACGCGGGAGATGTCCTACAATGAGCAGTTCTTC
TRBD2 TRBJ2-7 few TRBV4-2 CASSQDLSRSLAGAYEQYF TGTGCCAGCAGCCAAGATCTTTCGAGGTCCCTAGCGGGAGCCTACGAGCAGTACTTC
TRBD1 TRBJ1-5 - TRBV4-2 CASSQVGRGGQPQHF TGTGCCAGCAGCCAAGTGGGCAGGGGGGGACAGCCCCAGCATTTT
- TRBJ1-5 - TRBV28 CASAGQGGNQPQHF TGTGCCAGTGCTGGGCAGGGCGGCAATCAGCCCCAGCATTTT
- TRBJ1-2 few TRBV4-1 CASSQTQANYGYTF TGCGCCAGCAGCCAGACCCAAGCTAACTATGGCTACACCTTC
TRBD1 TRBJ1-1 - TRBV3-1 CASSQSDRGPDQAFF TGTGCCAGCAGCCAGTCAGACAGGGGGCCTGATCAAGCTTTCTTT
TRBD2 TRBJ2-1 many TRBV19 CASSPGGRGFYNEQFF TGTGCCAGTAGTCCGGGGGGGCGGGGGTTCTACAATGAGCAGTTCTTC
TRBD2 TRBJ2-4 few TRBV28 CASSRTSGSNIAKNIQYF TGTGCCAGCAGCCGGACTAGCGGAAGCAATATAGCCAAAAACATTCAGTACTTC
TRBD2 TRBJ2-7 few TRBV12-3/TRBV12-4 CASSFGGSGPEQYF TGTGCCAGCAGTTTCGGCGGGAGCGGGCCCGAGCAGTACTTC
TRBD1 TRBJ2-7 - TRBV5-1 CASRQGPSSYEQYF TGCGCCAGCAGACAGGGGCCTAGCTCCTACGAGCAGTACTTC
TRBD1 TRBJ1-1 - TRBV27 CASIDTGAGGDAFF TGTGCCAGCATCGACACAGGGGCAGGGGGAGATGCTTTCTTT
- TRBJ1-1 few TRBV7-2 CASSLAGWRTEAFF TGTGCCAGCAGCTTAGCGGGGTGGCGCACTGAAGCTTTCTTT
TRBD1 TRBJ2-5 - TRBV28 CASSLGQGYQETQYF TGTGCCAGCAGTTTAGGACAGGGTTACCAAGAGACCCAGTACTTC
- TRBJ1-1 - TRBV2 CASELNTEAFF TGTGCGAGCGAACTGAACACTGAAGCTTTCTTT
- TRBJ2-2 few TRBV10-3 CAIGEQGEYTGELFF TGTGCCATCGGGGAGCAGGGAGAATACACCGGGGAGCTGTTTTTT
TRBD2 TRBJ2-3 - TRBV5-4 CASSLGGLTSGSTDTQYF TGTGCCAGCAGCTTGGGGGGGCTTACTAGCGGTAGCACAGATACGCAGTATTTT
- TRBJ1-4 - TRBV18 CASSPSQGSTGFF TGTGCCAGCTCACCGAGCCAGGGTTCGACGGGGTTTTTT